This is a list of T cell receptor beta chains from one sample in a study of CD8 T cells in Susac syndrome. TCRdb reprocessed the immunoSEQ multiplex PCR reads via MiXCR and lists one record per CDR3 protein. This sample has more than 250,000 distinct CDR3 sequences, with 90% to 95% found just once. The sequenced sample consisted of CD4+ T cells from PBMCs. These receptors all stem from a human donor with multiple sclerosis. Each CDR3 is given with its conserved first and last residue. The D gene is left open where the match is weak. Expanded clones are given a class, and other clones once, few, many or no size at all.

v_call	clone_size	j_call	d_call	cdr3_nt	cdr3_aa
TRBV30	once	TRBJ2-1	NA	TGTGCCTCTAAGGGGGGGGTGAATGAGCAGTTCTTC	CASKGGVNEQFF
TRBV30	once	TRBJ1-1	NA	TGTGCCGGGAGGCCAAACTATGGCACTGAAGCTTTCTTT	CAGRPNYGTEAFF
TRBV9	NA	TRBJ2-5	NA	TGTGCCAGCAGCCCCCTCCAGTGGTATCAGGAGACCCAGTACTTC	CASSPLQWYQETQYF
TRBV18	NA	TRBJ1-2	NA	TGTGCCAGCTCACCGGGAAGGGGCCAAGAGGGCTACACCTTC	CASSPGRGQEGYTF
TRBV20-1	NA	TRBJ1-2	TRBD1	TGCAGTGCTAGGGAAACAGGGGGCTATGGCTACACCTTC	CSARETGGYGYTF
TRBV12-3/TRBV12-4	few	TRBJ1-5	NA	TGTGCCAGCAGTTTAGCGCCAGGCAATCAGCCCCAGCATTTT	CASSLAPGNQPQHF
TRBV14	NA	TRBJ2-7	NA	TGTGCCAGCAGCCGCAGCGGATGGGGCTCCTACGAGCAGTACTTC	CASSRSGWGSYEQYF
TRBV29-1	NA	TRBJ2-5	NA	TGCAGCGCCCTGCGGGGAGGAGAGACCCAGTACTTC	CSALRGGETQYF
TRBV12-3/TRBV12-4	NA	TRBJ1-4	NA	TGTGCCAGCAGTTTTGGTGGGGGATCGGGTGAAAAACTGTTTTTT	CASSFGGGSGEKLFF
TRBV4-1	NA	TRBJ2-1	NA	TGCGCCAGCAGCCAAGAAGGGTCCCTAGCTCTTAGGGCGCAGTTCTTC	CASSQEGSLALRAQFF
TRBV30	NA	TRBJ2-7	NA	TGTGCCTGGGGGCTAGGGGGGTTGGGATCCTACGAGCAGTACTTC	CAWGLGGLGSYEQYF
TRBV6-2/TRBV6-3	once	TRBJ2-1	NA	TGTGCCAGCAGTTACTCATATGAGCAGTTCTTC	CASSYSYEQFF
TRBV20-1	once	TRBJ2-5	TRBD2	TGCAGTGCTAGATCCACTAGCGGGGGGAAGACCCAGACCCAGTACTTC	CSARSTSGGKTQTQYF
TRBV6-2/TRBV6-3	NA	TRBJ2-1	NA	TGTGCCAGCGGGCGGATTTCCTACAATGAGCAGTTCTTC	CASGRISYNEQFF
TRBV7-2	NA	TRBJ1-5	TRBD1	TGTGCCAGCAGCTTAGCGGGACAGAATCAGCCCCAGCATTTT	CASSLAGQNQPQHF